Described below is a single TCR beta chain sequence and its context. This sample is part of a study of regulatory T cells in long-lasting Graves disease. Arm-PCR of CDR3 regions and iRepertoire HTBI primers were used to build TCR beta libraries. TCRdb independently ran MiXCR on the multiplex PCR reads; one entry per CDR3 protein. Altogether approximately 470,000 distinct CDR3 sequences are present, around 15% being singletons, with the ten largest covering roughly an eighth. Germline-derived CDR1 and CDR2 are SNHLY and FYNNEI. The V end was cut by 8 bases, the J end by 3 bases, with 8 bases between. This CDR3 has 12 residues. Noted time point: newly diagnosed GD, antithyroid drugs for less than 3 months. PBMCs were the source of the RNA used for TCR sequencing. These data also featured in a second study, about T cells in Graves' hyperthyroidism and ophthalmopathy.

This sequence joins TRBV2 and TRBJ1-5, with no clear D. The clonotype originates from a middle-aged man with Graves disease. The sequences come from peripheral blood mononuclear cells (PBMCs), collected at new diagnosis, from a patient treated with antithyroid drugs. The CDR3 region is CASRADNQPQHF. CDR3 nucleotides: TGTGCCAGCCGGGCCGACAATCAGCCCCAGCATTTT.